This T cell receptor beta chain originates from a study of shared clonotypes between healthy human individuals. The material for each subset, its genomic DNA, was split evenly across several immunoSEQ plates. Produced via immunoSEQ multiplex PCR; TCRdb's table is partial and in-frame only. The sample gives around 2.5 million clones, over 85% of which show up once; roughly 0.36% is in the top ten. The CDR3 contains 15 residues. Trimming pared 4 bases from V and 3 bases from J, leaving 14 bases between. Germline CDR1 is LGHNA and CDR2 is YSLEER. The sample comprised naive CD4+ T cells from PBMCs. Subset noted: CD45RA+ positively selected. J is TRBJ2-3 and V is TRBV4-3; unclear D gene. The clonotype originates from a man aged 18 to 35 in good health. Some clones in this sample may be carry-over from other donors' samples. CDR3 amino acids: CASSRRQDGTDTQYF. The CDR3 nucleotides are TGCGCCAGCAGCCGTCGCCAGGATGGAACAGATACGCAGTATTTT.